The present T cell receptor beta chain was sequenced within a study of blood T cell repertoires in COVID-19. Looking at the study overall: Donors in the United States, Italy and Spain gave samples during acute or convalescent COVID-19. In each case, the material was cDNA or gDNA derived from T cells, B-cell-depleted T cells, or PBMCs.

Per the original methods: The authors estimated nucleated cell counts from reference gene primer amplification. Profiling relied on immunoSEQ multiplex PCR, and the TCRdb table lists in-frame clones only, not all of them. From that table come the V and J calls and clone size; the DNA was used to work out D and trimming. Of about 110,000 clones listed, roughly 82% were seen once; the top ten hold under 8%. V was clipped by 1 base and J by 1 base; unmatched bases: 3. The CDR3 length is 17 residues. Per germline, CDR1 KGHDR and CDR2 SFDVKD. Material: peripheral blood. The chain links TRBV24-1 to TRBJ2-2; TRBD2 matches at 9 bases. This receptor was obtained from a woman aged 80 or over with active or convalescent COVID-19. The CDR3: CATSDLPAGGNTGELFF. The CDR3 nucleotides are TGTGCCACCAGTGATTTACCAGCGGGAGGGAACACCGGGGAGCTGTTTTTT.